The rows below give T cell receptor beta chains drawn from one sample of a study of identical twins. TCRdb used MiXCR to reprocess the 5' RACE reads, holding one entry per CDR3 protein. The repertoire includes some 790,000 distinct CDR3 sequences, about 18% of them detected once, and approximately 14% sits in the top ten. The same sample was also studied in work on T cells expressing NK-cell markers.

Sequenced sample: PBMCs. The origin of the receptors is a woman in her late teens or twenties in good health. Both conserved end residues are part of each CDR3. D genes are given only for firm matches. The listing skips clone size in some rows; elsewhere it reads once, few, many or a size class.

d_call	v_call	clone_size	j_call	cdr3_nt	cdr3_aa
NA	TRBV7-2	NA	TRBJ1-1	TGTGCCAGCCCAGGGGAGTCTTACACTGAAGCTTTCTTT	CASPGESYTEAFF
NA	TRBV12-3/TRBV12-4	NA	TRBJ1-2	TGTGCCAGCTCTGGAGGGGACCGCGGCTACACCTTC	CASSGGDRGYTF
TRBD1	TRBV12-3/TRBV12-4	NA	TRBJ2-2	TGTGCCAGCAGTTTACAAGCAGGGGGCTTTACCGGGGAGCTGTTTTTT	CASSLQAGGFTGELFF
NA	TRBV29-1	NA	TRBJ2-7	TGCAGCGTATGGGGGGAAAGGTACGAGCAGTACTTC	CSVWGERYEQYF
TRBD1	TRBV5-1	few	TRBJ2-3	TGCGCCAGCAGCGGCGGGACAGGTACACTCACAGATACGCAGTATTTT	CASSGGTGTLTDTQYF
TRBD2	TRBV29-1	few	TRBJ2-3	TGCAGCGGGGGGGGGATGAAAGGCGGTACAGATACGCAGTATTTT	CSGGGMKGGTDTQYF
NA	TRBV20-1	few	TRBJ2-1	TGCAGTGCTCCCAGGACTTACAATGAGCAGTTCTTC	CSAPRTYNEQFF
NA	TRBV7-7	few	TRBJ1-1	TGTGCTAGCAGCATTACCCGGACGACTGAAGCTTTCTTT	CASSITRTTEAFF
NA	TRBV12-3/TRBV12-4	few	TRBJ1-4	TGTGCCAGCAGTTTAACTTACAAGGAAAAACTGTTTTTT	CASSLTYKEKLFF
TRBD1	TRBV7-3	few	TRBJ1-1	TGTGCCAGCAGCTTGCCCGGGACAGGACAGAACACTGAAGCTTTCTTT	CASSLPGTGQNTEAFF
TRBD1	TRBV19	NA	TRBJ2-5	TGTGCCAGTAAGGACAGGGCGTCAGAGACCCAGTACTTC	CASKDRASETQYF
TRBD2	TRBV12-3/TRBV12-4	NA	TRBJ2-1	TGTGCCAGCAGATCTTCGACTAGCAGGAATGAGCAGTTCTTC	CASRSSTSRNEQFF
NA	TRBV6-5	NA	TRBJ2-7	TGTGCCAGCAGTTACTCCGGCGAGGGGCCCTACGAGCAGTACTTC	CASSYSGEGPYEQYF
NA	TRBV20-1	NA	TRBJ2-1	TGCAGTGCTAGAGATGCGAGGGGGGCAGGCTCCTACAATGAGCAGTTCTTC	CSARDARGAGSYNEQFF
NA	TRBV12-3/TRBV12-4	many	TRBJ2-5	TGTGCCAGCAGTTTGGGGCGGGTCCAAGAGACCCAGTACTTC	CASSLGRVQETQYF
NA	TRBV5-1	NA	TRBJ2-1	TGCGCCAGCAGCTCCACCGGGCCCCACAATGAGCAGTTCTTC	CASSSTGPHNEQFF
TRBD2	TRBV10-2	NA	TRBJ2-1	TGCGCCACAGTACCGGGACTAGCGGGAGAGCAGTTCTTC	CATVPGLAGEQFF
TRBD2	TRBV5-1	NA	TRBJ2-7	TGCGCCAGCAGCGGGAGCGGGAACTACGAGCAGTACTTC	CASSGSGNYEQYF
NA	TRBV7-9	NA	TRBJ2-1	TGTGCCAGCAGCTTAGTTTATGGAATGGACAATGAGCAGTTCTTC	CASSLVYGMDNEQFF
NA	TRBV12-3/TRBV12-4	many	TRBJ2-1	TGTGCCAGCAGTCCTATCGTTTACAATGAGCAGTTCTTC	CASSPIVYNEQFF
TRBD1	TRBV29-1	few	TRBJ2-7	TGCAGCGTACTAGGGGACAGGGATGGCGAGCAGTACTTC	CSVLGDRDGEQYF
TRBD2	TRBV12-3/TRBV12-4	few	TRBJ2-3	TGTGCCAGCAGTTTCGGACTAGCGGGGGGGCAAGATACGCAGTATTTT	CASSFGLAGGQDTQYF
NA	TRBV20-1	NA	TRBJ1-1	TGCAGTGCTAGTCGAGAACCTAGGAACACTGAAGCTTTCTTT	CSASREPRNTEAFF
NA	TRBV12-3/TRBV12-4	NA	TRBJ1-1	TGTGCCAGCAGTGGCCCCGGGCACGAAGCTTTCTTT	CASSGPGHEAFF
NA	TRBV15	NA	TRBJ2-2	TGTGCCACGGGACAGAACACCGGGGAGCTGTTTTTT	CATGQNTGELFF
NA	TRBV5-6	NA	TRBJ1-1	TGTGCCAGCAGCTTGGGTCAGGGCGGGGAGACTGAAGCTTTCTTT	CASSLGQGGETEAFF
NA	TRBV7-2	many	TRBJ2-7	TGTGCCAGCAGCTTAGACAGGGACCACGAGCAGTACTTC	CASSLDRDHEQYF
NA	TRBV7-2	NA	TRBJ2-4	TGTGCCAGCAGCTCAGGGAGACCTTCTACGAGGATTCAGTACTTC	CASSSGRPSTRIQYF
NA	TRBV10-3	NA	TRBJ1-2	TGTGCCATCAGTGAGTTGGGGGGCTCGCGGTATGGCTACACCTTC	CAISELGGSRYGYTF
TRBD2	TRBV20-1	NA	TRBJ2-3	TGCAGTGCTAGAGATCCCGGGACTAGCGGGGGGGCATGGACAGATACGCAGTATTTT	CSARDPGTSGGAWTDTQYF
NA	TRBV6-5	few	TRBJ2-3	TGTGCCAGCAGTTTAAAGGGTACAGATACGCAGTATTTT	CASSLKGTDTQYF
NA	TRBV4-3	many	TRBJ2-5	TGCGCCAGCAGCCCTGGCAGGGGTCAAGAGACCCAGTACTTC	CASSPGRGQETQYF
TRBD1	TRBV5-1	NA	TRBJ2-7	TGCGCCAGCAGCTTCGACAGGGCGGGCGAGCAGTACTTC	CASSFDRAGEQYF
TRBD2	TRBV20-1	many	TRBJ2-3	TGCAGTGGGGAGGGAGGTTTAGCGGGAGGTCGGCGGGATACGCAGTATTTT	CSGEGGLAGGRRDTQYF
NA	TRBV6-5	NA	TRBJ2-3	TGTGCCAGCAGTTACTCTGGGAGTACGCAGTATTTT	CASSYSGSTQYF
TRBD2	TRBV3-1	few	TRBJ2-5	TGTGCCAGCAGCCAAGCTAGCGGACAAGAGACCCAGTACTTC	CASSQASGQETQYF
NA	TRBV5-5	few	TRBJ1-2	TGTGCCAGCAGCTTCAGGACAGACGGCTACACCTTC	CASSFRTDGYTF
NA	TRBV12-3/TRBV12-4	few	TRBJ2-1	TGTGCCAGCAGTTTCGAGGAGCGGACAACCTACAATGAGCAGTTCTTC	CASSFEERTTYNEQFF
NA	TRBV29-1	few	TRBJ2-3	TGCAGCTCAACTAGAACAGATACGCAGTATTTT	CSSTRTDTQYF
NA	TRBV10-3	few	TRBJ1-1	TGTGCCACAGCAGGGGTTTCGAACACTGAAGCTTTCTTT	CATAGVSNTEAFF
TRBD1	TRBV30	few	TRBJ2-7	TGTGCCTGGGGGGACAGATCATACGAGCAGTACTTC	CAWGDRSYEQYF
NA	TRBV5-1	NA	TRBJ2-7	TGCGCCAGCAGCTTGGGCGATCGGGGGGAGCAGTACTTC	CASSLGDRGEQYF
NA	TRBV18	NA	TRBJ1-3	TGTGCCAGCTCACCCCCGCGGGGGGCAGCCGTCTCTGGAAACACCATATATTTT	CASSPPRGAAVSGNTIYF
TRBD1	TRBV6-1	NA	TRBJ2-7	TGTGCCAGCATCGACTCGTCGGGGACAGGGGGCTTGGGCGAGCAGTACTTC	CASIDSSGTGGLGEQYF
NA	TRBV3-1	NA	TRBJ2-3	TGTGCCAGCAGCCAAGATATAGGCTTTTACACAGATACGCAGTATTTT	CASSQDIGFYTDTQYF
TRBD2	TRBV12-5	few	TRBJ2-1	TGTGCTAGTGGGCCCGGACTAGCGGAACAGGATGAGCAGTTCTTC	CASGPGLAEQDEQFF
TRBD1	TRBV27	NA	TRBJ2-5	TGTGCCAGCAGTTTATGGGACAGGGGGCTAGAGACCCAGTACTTC	CASSLWDRGLETQYF
TRBD2	TRBV20-1	few	TRBJ2-7	TGCAGTGCTAGAGCTCCGCGGGAGAGCCCCGACGAGCAGTACTTC	CSARAPRESPDEQYF